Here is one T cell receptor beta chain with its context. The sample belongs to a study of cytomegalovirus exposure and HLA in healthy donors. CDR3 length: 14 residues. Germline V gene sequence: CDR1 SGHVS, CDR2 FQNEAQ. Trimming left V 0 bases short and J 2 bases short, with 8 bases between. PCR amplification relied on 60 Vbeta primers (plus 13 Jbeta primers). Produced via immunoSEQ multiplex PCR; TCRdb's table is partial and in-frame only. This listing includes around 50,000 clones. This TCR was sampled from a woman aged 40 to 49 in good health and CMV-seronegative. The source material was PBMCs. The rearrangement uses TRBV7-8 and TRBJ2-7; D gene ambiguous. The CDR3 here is CASSLARVPYEQYF. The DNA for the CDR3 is TGTGCCAGCAGCTTAGCTAGAGTACCCTACGAGCAGTACTTC.